Listed below are T cell receptor beta chains from one sample, sequenced in a study of PD-1 blockade in classical Hodgkin lymphoma. Produced via immunoSEQ multiplex PCR; TCRdb's table is partial and in-frame only. The sample gives about 22,000 clones, around three quarters of which show up once; roughly a sixth is in the top ten. The sample consisted of peripheral blood mononuclear cells (PBMCs), taken before the second cycle of nivolumab. The receptors here all came from a human donor with classical Hodgkin lymphoma. The CDR3 runs from the conserved cysteine through the conserved F or W. The D gene is left open where the match is weak. Not all rows give a size; the values are once, few, many and, for expanded clones, a class.

d_gene | j_gene | abundance | v_gene | CDR3aa | CDR3nt
NA | TRBJ2-7 | few | TRBV28 | CASSPVLSYEQYF | TGTGCCAGCAGTCCGGTTCTCTCCTACGAGCAGTACTTC
NA | TRBJ2-2 | once | TRBV6-5 | CASSRWAATGELFF | TGTGCCAGCAGCCGATGGGCGGCCACCGGGGAGCTGTTTTTT
NA | TRBJ1-6 | NA | TRBV19 | CASTQTNSPNSPLHF | TGTGCCAGTACCCAGACCAACTCACCTAATTCACCCCTCCACTTT
TRBD2 | TRBJ2-3 | few | TRBV15 | CATSRALREGRYTDTQYF | TGTGCCACCAGCAGAGCTCTACGGGAGGGCAGGTACACAGATACGCAGTATTTT
TRBD1 | TRBJ1-2 | few | TRBV7-9 | CASSLVLSGQGTNYGYTF | TGTGCCAGCAGCTTAGTTCTATCGGGACAGGGGACTAACTATGGCTACACCTTC
TRBD1 | TRBJ2-1 | NA | TRBV29-1 | CSSDRGREQFF | TGCAGCTCGGACAGGGGGCGGGAGCAGTTCTTC
TRBD1 | TRBJ2-5 | NA | TRBV30 | CAWSSSTGGAETQYF | TGTGCCTGGAGTTCATCGACAGGGGGGGCAGAGACCCAGTACTTC
NA | TRBJ1-3 | NA | TRBV25-1 | CASSALDKHSGNTIYF | TGTGCCAGCAGTGCACTGGACAAACACTCTGGAAACACCATATATTTT
TRBD1 | TRBJ2-2 | NA | TRBV5-1 | CASSVTGANTGELFF | TGCGCCAGCAGCGTTACAGGGGCTAACACCGGGGAGCTGTTTTTT
NA | TRBJ1-2 | few | TRBV18 | CASSPTGAGIGYTF | TGTGCCAGCTCACCGACCGGGGCTGGAATTGGCTACACCTTC
TRBD1 | TRBJ2-2 | NA | TRBV2 | CASSKRQGGTYLTGELFF | TGTGCCAGCAGTAAAAGACAGGGGGGGACTTACCTCACCGGGGAGCTGTTTTTT
NA | TRBJ2-7 | NA | TRBV5-6 | CASSFPGVAAYF | TGTGCCAGCAGCTTTCCGGGGGTAGCCGCGTACTTC
NA | TRBJ2-5 | few | TRBV5-4 | CASSLEPFQETQYF | TGTGCCAGCAGCTTGGAACCCTTCCAAGAGACCCAGTACTTC
NA | TRBJ1-2 | NA | TRBV9 | CASRRTGTNYGYTF | TGTGCCAGCAGAAGAACAGGAACTAACTATGGCTACACCTTC
NA | TRBJ2-7 | NA | TRBV29-1 | CSGGNSYEQYF | TGCAGCGGGGGAAATTCCTACGAGCAGTACTTC
NA | TRBJ2-7 | NA | TRBV2 | CASSAGSYEQYF | TGTGCCAGCAGTGCGGGTTCCTACGAGCAGTACTTC
NA | TRBJ2-7 | medium-sized | TRBV2 | CASSPRNVPLSYEQYF | TGTGCCAGCAGTCCTCGCAACGTCCCCCTCTCCTACGAGCAGTACTTC
NA | TRBJ2-1 | few | TRBV5-1 | CASSSHPGDNEQFF | TGCGCCAGCAGCAGCCACCCAGGGGACAATGAGCAGTTCTTC
TRBD2 | TRBJ2-7 | few | TRBV30 | CAWTSGSYEQYF | TGTGCCTGGACTAGCGGCTCCTACGAGCAGTACTTC
TRBD1 | TRBJ2-1 | NA | TRBV30 | CAWSSRWGTGGNEQFF | TGTGCCTGGAGTTCACGGTGGGGGACAGGGGGGAATGAGCAGTTCTTC
NA | TRBJ2-7 | NA | TRBV29-1 | CSVAGGRGSYEQYF | TGCAGCGTTGCTGGGGGTCGAGGCTCCTACGAGCAGTACTTC
TRBD1 | TRBJ2-7 | NA | TRBV9 | CASSVGPDRVSEQYF | TGTGCCAGCAGCGTAGGGCCGGACAGGGTATCTGAGCAGTACTTC
TRBD1 | TRBJ2-2 | NA | TRBV19 | CASSHRDRDNTGELFF | TGTGCCAGTAGTCACCGGGACAGGGATAACACCGGGGAGCTGTTTTTT
TRBD2 | TRBJ2-3 | NA | TRBV18 | CASSPPLAGVTDTQYF | TGTGCCAGCTCACCCCCCCTAGCGGGAGTCACAGATACGCAGTATTTT
NA | TRBJ1-2 | NA | TRBV6-1 | CASSQTYRVGGYTF | TGTGCCAGCAGTCAGACGTACAGGGTAGGTGGCTACACCTTC
NA | TRBJ2-3 | NA | TRBV11-2 | CASSSRAVTDTQYF | TGTGCCAGCAGTTCGAGGGCAGTTACAGATACGCAGTATTTT
TRBD1 | TRBJ1-2 | once | TRBV9 | CASSVGTGGTYGYTF | TGTGCCAGCAGCGTAGGAACAGGGGGGACCTATGGCTACACCTTC
NA | TRBJ2-4 | NA | TRBV7-8 | CASSLGAGLAKNIQYF | TGTGCCAGCAGCTTAGGCGCAGGGCTAGCCAAAAACATTCAGTACTTC
NA | TRBJ1-1 | few | TRBV10-3 | CAISPLRGGNTEAFF | TGTGCCATCAGCCCCTTAAGGGGGGGGAACACTGAAGCTTTCTTT
TRBD1 | TRBJ2-2 | NA | TRBV5-1 | CASSLQGANTGELFF | TGCGCCAGCAGCTTGCAGGGGGCGAACACCGGGGAGCTGTTTTTT
TRBD2 | TRBJ2-3 | few | TRBV7-9 | CASSRGLAASTDTQYF | TGTGCCAGCAGCCGCGGACTAGCAGCTAGCACAGATACGCAGTATTTT
NA | TRBJ2-2 | few | TRBV7-8 | CAVGNTGELFF | TGTGCCGTAGGGAACACCGGGGAGCTGTTTTTT
NA | TRBJ2-3 | NA | TRBV5-1 | CASSFWGTDTQYF | TGCGCCAGCAGCTTTTGGGGGACAGATACGCAGTATTTT
NA | TRBJ2-3 | NA | TRBV14 | CASSREVTDTQYF | TGTGCCAGCAGTAGAGAAGTCACAGATACGCAGTATTTT
TRBD1 | TRBJ2-2 | NA | TRBV10-2 | CASSAKGQGANTGELFF | TGCGCCAGCAGTGCGAAAGGACAGGGGGCGAACACCGGGGAGCTGTTTTTT
TRBD1 | TRBJ1-1 | few | TRBV13 | CASSPTIGTGDEAFF | TGTGCCAGCAGCCCGACAATCGGGACAGGGGATGAAGCTTTCTTT
NA | TRBJ2-5 | NA | TRBV7-9 | CASSPRSGNQETQYF | TGTGCCAGCAGCCCTAGGTCGGGAAACCAAGAGACCCAGTACTTC
NA | TRBJ2-3 | NA | TRBV18 | CASSPVGALTQYF | TGTGCCAGCTCACCAGTGGGGGCCCTTACGCAGTATTTT
NA | TRBJ1-2 | few | TRBV27 | CASSHRGGNYGYTF | TGTGCCAGCTCGCACCGGGGGGGTAACTATGGCTACACCTTC
NA | TRBJ2-3 | NA | TRBV6-1 | CASGPLGIRTDTQYF | TGTGCCAGCGGTCCTCTGGGGATACGCACAGATACGCAGTATTTT
NA | TRBJ2-1 | NA | TRBV25-1 | CASGIYGDGYNEQFF | TGTGCCAGCGGCATTTACGGGGACGGCTACAATGAGCAGTTCTTC
NA | TRBJ2-7 | NA | TRBV9 | CASSVLSGGYEQYF | TGTGCCAGCAGCGTATTGTCGGGCGGATACGAGCAGTACTTC
NA | TRBJ1-1 | NA | TRBV6-1 | CASSEIGTGKAFF | TGTGCCAGCAGTGAAATCGGAACAGGGAAAGCTTTCTTT
NA | TRBJ2-1 | NA | TRBV2 | CASRPSGSSYNEQFF | TGTGCCAGCAGACCAAGCGGAAGCTCCTACAATGAGCAGTTCTTC
NA | TRBJ2-4 | NA | TRBV25-1 | CASSGAGAKNIQYF | TGTGCCAGCAGTGGGGCGGGCGCCAAAAACATTCAGTACTTC
TRBD1 | TRBJ2-7 | NA | TRBV7-9 | CASSYGQGGYEQYF | TGTGCCAGCAGCTATGGACAGGGCGGCTACGAGCAGTACTTC
NA | TRBJ2-7 | NA | TRBV5-1 | CASSPRGRAYEQYF | TGCGCCAGCAGCCCGAGGGGCAGGGCCTACGAGCAGTACTTC
TRBD1 | TRBJ2-7 | NA | TRBV6-1 | CASSETGGPYEQYF | TGTGCCAGCAGTGAGACAGGGGGTCCGTACGAGCAGTACTTC
TRBD1 | TRBJ1-2 | NA | TRBV19 | CASSKTGGRNYGYTF | TGTGCCAGTAGTAAGACAGGGGGTCGAAACTATGGCTACACCTTC
TRBD1 | TRBJ1-5 | NA | TRBV6-6 | CASSYPTGNNQPQHF | TGTGCCAGCAGTTACCCGACAGGGAACAATCAGCCCCAGCATTTT